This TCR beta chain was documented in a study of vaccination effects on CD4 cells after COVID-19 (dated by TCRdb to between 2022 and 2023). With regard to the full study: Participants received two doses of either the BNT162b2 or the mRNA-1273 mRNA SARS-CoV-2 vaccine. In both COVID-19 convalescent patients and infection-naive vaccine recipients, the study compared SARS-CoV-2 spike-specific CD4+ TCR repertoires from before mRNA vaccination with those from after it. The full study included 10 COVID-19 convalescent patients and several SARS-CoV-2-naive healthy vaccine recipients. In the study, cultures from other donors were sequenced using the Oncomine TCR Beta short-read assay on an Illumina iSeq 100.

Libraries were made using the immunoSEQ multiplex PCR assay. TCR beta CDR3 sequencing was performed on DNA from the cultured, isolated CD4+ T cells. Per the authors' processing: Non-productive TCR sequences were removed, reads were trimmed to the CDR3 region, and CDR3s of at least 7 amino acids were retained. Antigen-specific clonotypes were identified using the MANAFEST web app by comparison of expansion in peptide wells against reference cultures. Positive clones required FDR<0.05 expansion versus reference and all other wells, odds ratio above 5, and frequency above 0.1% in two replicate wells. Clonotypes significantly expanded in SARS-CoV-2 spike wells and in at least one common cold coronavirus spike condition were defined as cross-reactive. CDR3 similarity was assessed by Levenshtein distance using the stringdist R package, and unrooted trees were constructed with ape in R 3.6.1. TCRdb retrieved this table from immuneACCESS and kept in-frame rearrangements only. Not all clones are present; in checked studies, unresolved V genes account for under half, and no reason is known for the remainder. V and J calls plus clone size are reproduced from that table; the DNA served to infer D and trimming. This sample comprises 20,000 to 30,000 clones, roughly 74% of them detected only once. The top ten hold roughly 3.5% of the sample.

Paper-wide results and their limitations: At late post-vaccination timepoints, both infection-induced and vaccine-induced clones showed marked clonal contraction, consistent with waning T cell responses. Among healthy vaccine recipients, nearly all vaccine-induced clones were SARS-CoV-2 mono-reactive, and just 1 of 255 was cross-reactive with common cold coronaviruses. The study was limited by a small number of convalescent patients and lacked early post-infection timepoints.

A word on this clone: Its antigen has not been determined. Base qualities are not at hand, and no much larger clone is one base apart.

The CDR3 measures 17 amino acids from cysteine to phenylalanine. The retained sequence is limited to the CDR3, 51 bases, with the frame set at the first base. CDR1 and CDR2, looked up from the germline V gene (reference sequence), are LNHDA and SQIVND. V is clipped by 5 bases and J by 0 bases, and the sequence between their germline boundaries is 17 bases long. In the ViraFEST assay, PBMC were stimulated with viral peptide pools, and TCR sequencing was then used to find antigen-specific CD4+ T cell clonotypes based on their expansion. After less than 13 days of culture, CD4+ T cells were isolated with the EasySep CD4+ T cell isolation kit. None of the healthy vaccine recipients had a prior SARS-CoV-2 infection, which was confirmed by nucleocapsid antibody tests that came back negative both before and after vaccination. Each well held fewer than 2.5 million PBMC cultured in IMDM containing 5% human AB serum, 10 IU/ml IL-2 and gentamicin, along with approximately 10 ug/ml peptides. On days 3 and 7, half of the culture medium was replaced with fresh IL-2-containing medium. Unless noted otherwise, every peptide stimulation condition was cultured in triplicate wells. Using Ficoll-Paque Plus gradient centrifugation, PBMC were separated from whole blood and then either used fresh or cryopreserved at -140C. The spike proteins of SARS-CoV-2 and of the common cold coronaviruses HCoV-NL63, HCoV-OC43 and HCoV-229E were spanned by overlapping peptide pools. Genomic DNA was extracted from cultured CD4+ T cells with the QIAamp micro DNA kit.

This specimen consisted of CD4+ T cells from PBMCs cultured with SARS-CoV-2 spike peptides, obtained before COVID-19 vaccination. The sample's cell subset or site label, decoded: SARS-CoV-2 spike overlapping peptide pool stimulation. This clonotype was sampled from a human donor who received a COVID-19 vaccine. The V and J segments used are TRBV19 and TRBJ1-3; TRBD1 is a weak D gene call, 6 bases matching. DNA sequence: TGTGCCAGTAGTTACCTACAGGGTACAAACTCTGGAAACACCATATATTTT. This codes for CASSYLQGTNSGNTIYF.